The present T cell receptor beta chain was sequenced within a study of siplizumab effects on memory and regulatory T cells. CDR1 and CDR2 (germline): MNHEY, SMNVEV (reference sequence). The CDR3 spans 14 residues. Trimming stripped 3 bases from V and 1 base from J, with 10 bases between. The study's findings and limits: Suppression by proliferating Tregs derived from siplizumab cultures was not verified. About 80-96% of proliferating CD4+ or CD8+ clones had no assignable naive or memory phenotype. Memory T cells appeared less diverse than naive cells, which seemed to contribute substantially to alloresponse. Poor capture below about 10^-5 frequency left most alloreactive clones unmapped to unstimulated subsets.

For this clone: Antigen specificity is unknown.

Generated by immunoSEQ multiplex PCR, the TCRdb table keeps only in-frame clones and is missing some. The sample has 90,000 to 95,000 clones, 93% seen once. The sequence was collected from a human donor in good health. The chain has TRBV27 and TRBJ2-7; D remains ambiguous. Sequencing used CD8+ T cells sorted from blood. DNA of the CDR3: TGTGCCAGCAGTTTCTCGGCCAGTTCCTACGAGCAGTACTTC. Translating gives CASSFSASSYEQYF.